The 26 T cell receptor beta chains below all came from one sample that was sequenced in a study of cytomegalovirus exposure and HLA in healthy donors. The PCR employed 60 Vbeta primers together with 13 Jbeta primers. The data were produced by immunoSEQ multiplex PCR, yet TCRdb's version contains in-frame clones alone and is incomplete. Of about 190,000 clones listed, approximately 84% are singletons. The sequencing input was PBMCs. These receptors were obtained from a woman under 40 in good health and CMV-seropositive.

J is TRBJ2-7 and V is TRBV5-6, with 9 bases lining up with TRBD1. CDR3 length: 14 amino acids. CDR1 SGHDT and CDR2 YYEEEE come from the germline V gene. V shed 2 bases, J shed 7 bases, and the junction held 7 bases outside the gene matches. The DNA for the CDR3 is TGTGCCAGCAGCTTCTACGACAGGGGGGGAGAGCAGTACTTC. Its translation: CASSFYDRGGEQYF.

The chain recombines TRBV4-2 with TRBJ2-1, with 7 bases that match TRBD2. The CDR3 covers 19 residues. Per the germline V gene, CDR1 is LGHNA and CDR2 is YNFKEQ. After removal of 0 bases from V and 0 bases from J, the junction contained 11 bases not matched to a gene. In nucleotides, the CDR3 is TGTGCCAGCAGCCAAGAAAGCGAAGCGGGGTCGAGCTCCTACAATGAGCAGTTCTTC. This translates into CASSQESEAGSSSYNEQFF.

The CDR3 DNA is TGTGCCAGCAGCGCAGGGGTTTTGACTGAAGCTTTCTTT. Protein: CASSAGVLTEAFF. V and J are TRBV11-2 and TRBJ1-1, with a weak D call TRBD1 (6 bases). CDR1 SGHAT and CDR2 FQNNGV come from the germline V gene. The V and J ends lost 5 bases and 5 bases respectively, with 12 bases between them. CDR3 length: 13 amino acids.

The chain combines TRBV19 with TRBJ2-5; 7 bases align to TRBD2. The CDR3 totals 14 residues. With V trimmed by 3 bases and J by 5 bases, 6 bases remained unmatched. CDR1 and CDR2 (germline): LNHDA, SQIVND (reference sequence). The CDR3 sequence: CASSMGRGSETQYF. CDR3 bases: TGTGCCAGTAGTATGGGGCGCGGGAGCGAGACCCAGTACTTC.

The chain links TRBV2 to TRBJ2-7; TRBD2 aligns across 8 bases. Looked up from germline, CDR1 is SNHLY and CDR2 is FYNNEI. The junction had 5 bases not matched to a gene; V was cut back by 10 bases and J by 3 bases. The CDR3 has 12 residues. Here the CDR3 DNA reads TGTGCCACTGTGGGGACTAGCTACGAGCAGTACTTC. Its protein product is CATVGTSYEQYF.

This chain joins TRBV5-1 and TRBJ1-2, with a weak D call TRBD1 (6 bases). CDR1 is SGHRS and CDR2 is YFSETQ in the germline V gene. CDR3 length equals 14 residues. The V gene lost 3 bases and the J gene lost 3 bases, with 12 bases spanning the gap. In DNA form, the CDR3 reads TGCGCCAGCAGCTCGGACAGTGTCGACTATGGCTACACCTTC. Translation: CASSSDSVDYGYTF.

This clone was detected a few times. J is TRBJ2-7 and V is TRBV2; TRBD1 might be the D (6 bases). The CDR3 loop spans 15 amino acids. Per the germline V gene, CDR1 is SNHLY and CDR2 is FYNNEI. The V end was cut by 5 bases, the J end by 7 bases, with 21 bases between. The CDR3 sequence: CASSWTQAPQGEQYF. Written as DNA, the CDR3 is TGTGCCAGCAGTTGGACACAGGCTCCCCAGGGGGAGCAGTACTTC.

V is TRBV15 and J is TRBJ2-3; D perhaps matches TRBD2 (6 bases). This CDR3 is 15 amino acids long. CDR1 is LNHNV and CDR2 is YYDKDF in the germline V gene (reference sequence). Trimming removed 4 bases at V and 0 bases at J, with 11 bases between. The CDR3 spells CATSTLGTSTDTQYF. The CDR3 region has the DNA TGTGCCACCAGCACCCTAGGGACTAGCACAGATACGCAGTATTTT.

The genes are TRBV7-2 and TRBJ1-2; 9 bases line up with TRBD1. V lost 7 bases to trimming and J lost 6 bases; unmatched junction nucleotides: 6. Germline V gene lookup returns CDR1 SGHTA and CDR2 FQGNSA. This CDR3 has 13 residues. Here the CDR3 reads CASTSRDRDGYTF. CDR3 nucleotides: TGTGCCAGCACCTCTAGGGACAGGGATGGCTACACCTTC. The full variable domain, rest sourced from reference TRBV7-2 and TRBJ1-2, is GAGVSQSPSNKVTEKGKDVELRCDPISGHTALYWYRQSLGQGLEFLIYFQGNSAPDKSGLPSDRFSAERTGGSVSTLTIQRTQQEDSAVYLCASTSRDRDGYTFGSGTRLTVV.

The gene calls are TRBV15 and TRBJ1-1, with 7 bases fitting TRBD1. The CDR3 runs to 16 residues. The V gene's germline CDR1 is LNHNV and CDR2 YYDKDF (reference sequence). V was pared by 2 bases and J by 0 bases, with 6 bases of the junction left unmatched. CDR3 DNA: TGTGCCACCAGCAGATGGGACAGACTAATGAACACTGAAGCTTTCTTT. It is translated as CATSRWDRLMNTEAFF.

The V and J genes are TRBV7-9 and TRBJ1-1; D gene ambiguous. The CDR3 is made up of 13 amino acids. V shed 5 bases and J shed 4 bases, with 11 bases lying between them. In germline, CDR1 is SEHNR, CDR2 FQNEAQ (reference sequence). This chain's CDR3 is CASSLYLATEAFF. The CDR3 coding sequence is TGTGCCAGCAGCCTCTATTTAGCCACTGAAGCTTTCTTT.

This chain joins TRBV5-1 and TRBJ1-1; tentative D call: TRBD1 (6 bases). Germline loops: CDR1 SGHRS, CDR2 YFSETQ. Between the trimmed V and J ends, which lost 7 bases and 4 bases, there was a span of 14 bases. CDR3 size: 13 residues. For the CDR3, the DNA is TGCGCCAGCGCGTTCCAGGGGACCACTGAAGCTTTCTTT. Encoded protein: CASAFQGTTEAFF. The full variable domain, completed using reference TRBV5-1 and TRBJ1-1, is KAGVTQTPRYLIKTRGQQVTLSCSPISGHRSVSWYQQTPGQGLQFLFEYFSETQRNKGNFPGRFSGRQFSNSRSEMNVSTLELGDSALYLCASAFQGTTEAFFGQGTRLTVV.

A few counts support this clone. Different DNA sequences within this sample yield the same CDR3. The chain couples TRBV7-9 to TRBJ1-4; 7 positions agree with TRBD1. The CDR3 extends over 16 amino acids. V was clipped by 5 bases and J by 0 bases; unmatched bases: 6. Germline V CDR1 and CDR2: SEHNR, FQNEAQ (reference sequence). The CDR3 bases are TGTGCCAGCAGCACGGGACAGAGACCAACTAATGAAAAACTGTTTTTT. It specifies CASSTGQRPTNEKLFF.

The chain carries TRBV29-1 and TRBJ2-7, with TRBD2 matching 7 bases. The trim removed 0 bases at V and 2 bases at J, leaving 10 bases unmatched. The CDR3 spans 16 residues. In germline, CDR1 is SQVTM, CDR2 ANQGSEA. DNA for the CDR3: TGCAGCGTTGAAGATAGGATGGCGGGGGTAACCTACGAGCAGTACTTC. Its translation: CSVEDRMAGVTYEQYF.

This clone showed up just once. The rearrangement joins TRBV7-9 to TRBJ1-5, with 7 bases identical to TRBD1. There are 16 residues in the CDR3. Trimming cost V 4 bases and J 11 bases; bases outside gene matches: 17. Germline CDR1 is SEHNR and CDR2 is FQNEAQ (reference sequence). CDR3 coding DNA: TGTGCCAGCAGCTCCGGGGACAGTCTCCTGCAATCAGCCCAGCATTTT. It specifies CASSSGDSLLQSAQHF.

This clone was counted a few times. V gene TRBV5-1 combines with J gene TRBJ1-6, with D possibly matching TRBD1 (6 bases). The CDR3 runs 15 residues. Germline V gene lookup returns CDR1 SGHRS and CDR2 YFSETQ. V was clipped by 5 bases and J by 4 bases, with 13 bases between them. CDR3 coding DNA: TGCGCCAGCAGGTCCTCCAGGGGTTATAATTCACCCCTCCACTTT. Its protein product is CASRSSRGYNSPLHF.

The chain joins TRBV7-9 to TRBJ2-5, with 7 bases aligning to TRBD2. The length of the CDR3 is 19 residues. Looked up from germline, CDR1 is SEHNR and CDR2 is FQNEAQ (reference sequence). After removal of 3 bases from V and 1 base from J, the junction contained 17 bases not matched to a gene. CDR3 in amino acids: CASSFPPFGGEGGQETQYF. The CDR3, as DNA: TGTGCCAGCAGCTTTCCCCCATTCGGCGGGGAGGGTGGCCAAGAGACCCAGTACTTC.

The genes are TRBV5-3 and TRBJ2-2, with 8 bases matching TRBD1. TRBV5-3 is an open reading frame, and its role is uncertain. The CDR3 length is 18 residues. After removal of 0 bases from V and 0 bases from J, the junction contained 7 bases not matched to a gene. The CDR3 sequence: CARSLGLQGVSNTGELFF. The DNA of the CDR3 is TGTGCCAGAAGCTTGGGCTTACAGGGGGTCTCGAACACCGGGGAGCTGTTTTTT.

The V gene is TRBV6-1, the J gene TRBJ1-2; D ambiguous. CDR1 and CDR2 from the germline V gene are MNHNS and SASEGT. The germline V and J ends were trimmed by 7 bases and 2 bases, with 11 bases remaining between them. This CDR3 comprises 13 residues. The CDR3 loop reads CASTRSENYGYTF. CDR3 sequence (DNA): TGTGCCAGCACCCGTAGTGAAAACTATGGCTACACCTTC.

The chain carries TRBV19 and TRBJ2-1; D possibly corresponds to TRBD2 (6 bases). V was trimmed by 5 bases and J by 8 bases, leaving 25 bases between them. The germline CDR1 and CDR2 sequences are LNHDA and SQIVND (reference sequence). CDR3 length: 17 amino acids. The DNA for the CDR3 is TGTGCCAGTAGTGTCCTCCTCGGGTCCGGGCGGAGGGATGAGCAGTTCTTC. This encodes CASSVLLGSGRRDEQFF.

The chain employs TRBV6-1 and TRBJ2-3; maybe TRBD2 (5 bases). This CDR3 has 15 residues. Trimming left V 2 bases short and J 8 bases short, with 17 bases between. The V gene's germline CDR1 is MNHNS and CDR2 SASEGT. CDR3 amino acids: CASSEPGEHMRTQYF. CDR3 in DNA: TGTGCCAGCAGTGAACCCGGGGAGCATATGCGTACGCAGTATTTT.

This chain joins TRBV5-6 and TRBJ2-7, with D tentatively TRBD2 (5 bases). The CDR3 runs 13 residues. CDR1 is SGHDT and CDR2 is YYEEEE in the germline V gene. Between the trimmed V and J ends, which lost 0 bases and 5 bases, there was a span of 9 bases. The CDR3 region is CASSLVSGNEQYF. CDR3 bases: TGTGCCAGCAGCTTGGTATCGGGAAACGAGCAGTACTTC.

This rearrangement joins TRBV14 to TRBJ2-1, with 8 positions matching TRBD2. CDR1 and CDR2 from the germline V gene are SGHDN and FVKESK. The length of the CDR3 is 15 residues. Trimming removed 0 bases from V and 5 bases from J; junction bases left unmatched: 3. The CDR3 loop reads CASSQERLANNEQFF. The CDR3 DNA follows: TGTGCCAGCAGCCAAGAACGACTAGCGAACAATGAGCAGTTCTTC.

The V gene is TRBV7-6, the J gene TRBJ2-7, with TRBD2 identical over 11 bases. CDR3 size: 15 residues. The V and J ends lost 5 bases and 2 bases, in that order; junction bases with no gene match: 5. Germline-derived CDR1 and CDR2 are SGHVS and FNYEAQ. The CDR3 coding sequence is TGTGCCAGCAGCCCCCTAGCGGGGGGTGCCTACGAGCAGTACTTC. Translated: CASSPLAGGAYEQYF.

J is TRBJ1-5 and V is TRBV6-1; no reliable D call. V was pared by 0 bases and J by 2 bases, with 14 bases between. Germline CDR1 and CDR2: MNHNS and SASEGT. CDR3 length: 17 residues. This CDR3 reads CASSEARGRQGNQPQHF. CDR3 in DNA: TGTGCCAGCAGTGAAGCGCGAGGGCGTCAGGGCAATCAGCCCCAGCATTTT.

The chain carries TRBV4-1 and TRBJ2-1; D may be TRBD1 (7 bases). Germline V lookup: CDR1 MGHRA, CDR2 YSYEKL. CDR3 length: 18 amino acids. Trimming removed 4 bases at V and 10 bases at J, with 29 bases between. The CDR3 reads CASSLKGGRGKGSGEQFF. In nucleotides, the CDR3 is TGCGCCAGCAGCCTAAAGGGGGGCAGGGGGAAGGGTTCGGGGGAGCAGTTCTTC.